The clone carrying this T cell receptor beta chain was seen at least ten times. Investigators prepared the TCR beta libraries by applying iRepertoire HTBI primers and Arm-PCR of CDR3 regions. Via MiXCR, TCRdb re-called the multiplex PCR reads, giving one row per CDR3 protein. The sample has more than 450,000 distinct CDR3 sequences, around 15% seen once; the top ten hold 12%. This sample is part of a study of regulatory T cells in long-lasting Graves disease. Trimming removed 6 bases at V and 4 bases at J, with 14 bases between. There are 14 residues in the CDR3. Time point given: newly diagnosed GD, antithyroid drugs for less than 3 months. Following extraction of RNA from PBMCs, that RNA was used to make the TCR library. This sample also appeared in a second study, on T cells in Graves' hyperthyroidism and ophthalmopathy. That paper adds: Ophthalmopathy and stable hyperthyroidism were told apart by a 13 V-J model.

This specimen consisted of peripheral blood mononuclear cells (PBMCs), obtained at new diagnosis, from a patient treated with antithyroid drugs. The receptor comes from a middle-aged man with Graves disease. This chain joins TRBV12-3 or TRBV12-4 and TRBJ2-3, with D possibly TRBD2 on 5 matching bases. The CDR3 bases are TGTGCCAGCAGCCCGGGGTCGAGGGCAGATACGCAGTATTTT. This sequence encodes CASSPGSRADTQYF.